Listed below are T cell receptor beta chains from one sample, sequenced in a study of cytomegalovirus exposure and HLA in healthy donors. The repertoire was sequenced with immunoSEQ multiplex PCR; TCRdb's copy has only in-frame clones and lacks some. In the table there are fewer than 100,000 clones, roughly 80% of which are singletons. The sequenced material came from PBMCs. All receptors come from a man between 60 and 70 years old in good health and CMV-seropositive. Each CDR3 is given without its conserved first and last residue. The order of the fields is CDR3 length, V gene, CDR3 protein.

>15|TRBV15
ATSRGLAGGSTDTQY
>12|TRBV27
ASSLISTNQPQH
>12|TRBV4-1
ASSQGQALTEAF
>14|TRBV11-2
ASSLPGGWDTGELF
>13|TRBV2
ASSVEASGVEEQY
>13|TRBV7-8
ASSLERGAYNEQF
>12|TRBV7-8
ASSPTEDRPVQY
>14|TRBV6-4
ASQLPTGLKQETQY
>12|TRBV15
ATSHGTANTEAF
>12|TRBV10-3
AIREGQATDTQY
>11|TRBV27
ASSLQYNQPQH
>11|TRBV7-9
ASSGSGSDTQY
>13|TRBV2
ASSSRQGSNSPLH
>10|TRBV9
ASSVVTDTQY
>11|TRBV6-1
ASSDRATGELF
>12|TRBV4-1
ASSQGTGVSPLH
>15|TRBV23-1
ASSQRRGQGGTDTQY